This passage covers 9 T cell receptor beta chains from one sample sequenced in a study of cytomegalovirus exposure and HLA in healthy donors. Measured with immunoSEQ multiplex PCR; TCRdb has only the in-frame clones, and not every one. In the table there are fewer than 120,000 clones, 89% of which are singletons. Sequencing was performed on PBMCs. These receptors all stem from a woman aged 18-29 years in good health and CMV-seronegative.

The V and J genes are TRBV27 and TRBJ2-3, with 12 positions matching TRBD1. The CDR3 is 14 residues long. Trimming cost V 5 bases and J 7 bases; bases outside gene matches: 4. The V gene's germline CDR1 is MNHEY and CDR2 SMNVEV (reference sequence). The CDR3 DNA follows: TGTGCCAGCAGTCCGGGACAGGGGGCATATACGCAGTATTTT. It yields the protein CASSPGQGAYTQYF.

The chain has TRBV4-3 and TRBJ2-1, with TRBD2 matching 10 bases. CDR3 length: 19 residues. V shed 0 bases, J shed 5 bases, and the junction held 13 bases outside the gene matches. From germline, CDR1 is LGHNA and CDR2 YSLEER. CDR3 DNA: TGCGCCAGCAGCCAAGAGGACCTCGTGCGGACTAGCGGAAACAATGAGCAGTTCTTC. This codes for CASSQEDLVRTSGNNEQFF.

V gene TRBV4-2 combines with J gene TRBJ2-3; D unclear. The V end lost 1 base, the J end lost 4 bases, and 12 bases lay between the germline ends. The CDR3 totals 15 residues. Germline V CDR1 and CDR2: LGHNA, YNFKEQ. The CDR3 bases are TGTGCCAGCAGCCAAGGGAACCTAGGTTCAGATACGCAGTATTTT. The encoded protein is CASSQGNLGSDTQYF.

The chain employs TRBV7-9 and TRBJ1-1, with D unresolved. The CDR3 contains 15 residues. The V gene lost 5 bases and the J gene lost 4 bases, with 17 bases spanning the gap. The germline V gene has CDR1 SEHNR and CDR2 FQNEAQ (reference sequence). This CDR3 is CASSHGVALSTEAFF. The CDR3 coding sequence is TGTGCCAGCAGCCACGGGGTCGCCCTCTCCACTGAAGCTTTCTTT.

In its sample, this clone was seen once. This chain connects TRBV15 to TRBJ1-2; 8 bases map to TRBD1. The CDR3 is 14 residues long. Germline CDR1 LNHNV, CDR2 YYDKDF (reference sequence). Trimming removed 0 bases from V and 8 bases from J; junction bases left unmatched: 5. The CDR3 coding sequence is TGTGCCACCAGCAGAGAGGACAGGGAGCGAGGCTACACCTTC. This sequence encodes CATSREDRERGYTF. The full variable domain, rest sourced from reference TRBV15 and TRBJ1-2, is DAMVIQNPRYQVTQFGKPVTLSCSQTLNHNVMYWYQQKSSQAPKLLFHYYDKDFNNEADTPDNFQSRRPNTSFCFLDIRSPGLGDTAMYLCATSREDRERGYTFGSGTRLTVV.

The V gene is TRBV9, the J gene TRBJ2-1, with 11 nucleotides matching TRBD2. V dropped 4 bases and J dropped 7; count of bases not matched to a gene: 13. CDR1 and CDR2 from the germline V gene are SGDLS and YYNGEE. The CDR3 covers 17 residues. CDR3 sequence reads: CASSLYSGRAPGNEQFF. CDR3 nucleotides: TGTGCCAGCAGCCTCTATAGCGGGAGGGCCCCAGGAAATGAGCAGTTCTTC.

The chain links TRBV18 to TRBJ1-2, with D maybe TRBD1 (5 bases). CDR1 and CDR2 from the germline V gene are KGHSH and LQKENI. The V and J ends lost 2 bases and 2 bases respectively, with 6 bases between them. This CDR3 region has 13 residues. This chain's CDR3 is CASSPGANYGYTF. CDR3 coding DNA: TGTGCCAGCTCACCAGGGGCCAACTATGGCTACACCTTC. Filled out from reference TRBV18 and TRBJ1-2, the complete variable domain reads NAGVMQNPRHLVRRRGQEARLRCSPMKGHSHVYWYRQLPEEGLKFMVYLQKENIIDESGMPKERFSAEFPKEGPSILRIQQVVRGDSAAYFCASSPGANYGYTFGSGTRLTVV.

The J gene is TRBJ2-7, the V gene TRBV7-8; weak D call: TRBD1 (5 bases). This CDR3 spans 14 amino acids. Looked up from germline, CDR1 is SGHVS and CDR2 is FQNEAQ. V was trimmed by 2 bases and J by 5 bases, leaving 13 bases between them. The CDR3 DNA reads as TGTGCCAGCAGCTTAAGCAGGGATGTGGACGAGCAGTACTTC. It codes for CASSLSRDVDEQYF.

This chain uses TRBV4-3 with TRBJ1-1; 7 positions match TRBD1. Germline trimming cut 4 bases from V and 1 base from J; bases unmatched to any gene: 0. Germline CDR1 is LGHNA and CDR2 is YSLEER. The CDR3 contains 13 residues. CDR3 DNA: TGCGCCAGCAGCCGACAGGGGAACACTGAAGCTTTCTTT. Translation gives CASSRQGNTEAFF.